This TCR beta chain emerged from a study of blood T cell repertoires in COVID-19. On the study more broadly: The United States, Italy and Spain provided the acute and convalescent COVID-19 samples.

As processed by the authors: Amplification with reference gene primers provided the estimates of nucleated cell counts. TCRdb's table, derived via immunoSEQ multiplex PCR, lists solely in-frame clones and lacks some. V and J calls and clone size are as listed in that table; D and trimming were resolved from the DNA. The top ten hold 9.5% to 15% of the sample, which has about 190,000 clones, just under 90% seen once. CDR3 size: 18 residues. Losses at the gene ends were 0 bases for V and 4 bases for J; bases not matched to a gene: 8. Per germline, CDR1 MNHEY and CDR2 SVGEGT. Patients at the Seattle site were enrolled during active infection and followed longitudinally.

V and J are TRBV6-2 or TRBV6-3 and TRBJ2-1; TRBD2 aligns across 11 bases. The sample comprised peripheral blood. The receptor was derived from a woman between 70 and 85 years old with COVID-19, enrolled during active disease. The CDR3 spells CASSYSDRSSGRYNEQFF. In DNA, the CDR3 is TGTGCCAGCAGTTACTCTGATCGGTCTAGCGGGAGGTACAATGAGCAGTTCTTC.